This T cell receptor beta chain was found in a study of shared T cell receptors in the human thymus. In its sample, this clone was seen a few times. CDR1 SGHRS and CDR2 YFSETQ come from the germline V gene. This CDR3 is 17 amino acids long. Trimming removed 3 bases from V and 4 bases from J; junction bases left unmatched: 12. Repertoires were generated with immunoSEQ multiplex PCR, while TCRdb's copy carries only in-frame clones and drops some. In the table there are about 730,000 clones, 70% to 90% of which are singletons. This sample also appeared in a second study, on human thymus T cells. That work adds: The authors found apparently biased V and J gene usage in thymic and blood repertoires.

Sequencing was done on a sample of thymocytes. The receptor's source is a girl under two years old with a congenital heart defect. The chain recombines TRBV5-1 with TRBJ2-1, with TRBD1 matching over 8 bases. CDR3 sequence reads: CASSSGQDRAGYNEQFF. CDR3 bases: TGCGCCAGCAGCTCGGGACAGGACCGTGCGGGGTACAATGAGCAGTTCTTC.